This T cell receptor (beta chain) was profiled in a study of siplizumab effects on memory and regulatory T cells. This CDR3 region has 14 residues. Deletions cut 4 bases from V and 2 bases from J, with 12 bases between. Germline CDR1 is SNHLY and CDR2 is FYNNEI. The study's findings and limits: Mappable alloreactive CD4+ clones averaged about 74% Treg-derived with siplizumab versus about 28% in controls. The naive T cell population seemed more diverse than memory cells and seemed a major contributor to the alloresponse. Solely a minor proportion of alloreactive clones could be assigned to unstimulated subsets.

Approximately 10^5 TCR templates were measured in each sample. Here immunoSEQ multiplex PCR was the method, and the copy in TCRdb shows in-frame clones only, minus some. Of 100,000 or so clones listed, about 91% are singletons. With regard to this clone: Its specificity is not known.

The clonotype was recovered from a human donor in good health. V and J are TRBV2 and TRBJ2-7, with unresolved D. Sequencing input: Tregs sorted from blood. The CDR3 loop reads CASSGPGSTYEQYF. Written as DNA, the CDR3 is TGTGCCAGCAGTGGTCCTGGCAGCACCTACGAGCAGTACTTC. Using reference TRBV2 and TRBJ2-7 for the parts outside the CDR3, the full variable domain is EPEVTQTPSHQVTQMGQEVILRCVPISNHLYFYWYRQILGQKVEFLVSFYNNEISEKSEIFDDQFSVERPDGSNFTLKIRSTKLEDSAMYFCASSGPGSTYEQYFGPGTRLTVT.